This TCR beta chain came from a study of T cell responses to AZD1222 COVID-19 vaccine. Details on this clone: The target antigen is unknown.

TCRdb's table, derived via immunoSEQ multiplex PCR, lists solely in-frame clones and lacks some. Among some 140,000 clones listed, around 93% were seen once. Study outcomes and limitations: In a largely white British group with more females than males, clonal diversity was possibly underestimated.

The material sequenced was peripheral blood, taken on day 0 of AZD1222 vaccination. The receptor's source is an adult in good health.

In DNA form, the CDR3 reads TGTGCCAGCCTGGGACTAGCGGGATCCGGGGAGCTGTTTTTT. Amino acids: CASLGLAGSGELFF. V is TRBV6-5 and J is TRBJ2-2, with TRBD2 identical over 13 bases. CDR1 and CDR2 from the germline V gene are MNHEY and SVGAGI. The CDR3 sequence is 14 residues long. Unmatched junction bases numbered 3, after V lost 8 bases and J lost 6 bases.